This T cell receptor (beta chain) was captured in a study of T cells expressing NK-cell markers. Study details: HCMV seropositivity characterized seven of the eight sequenced donors, and seronegativity one.

Scientists made TCR beta cDNA using 5'RACE template switching with UMIs. TCRdb re-analyzed the 5' RACE reads; it lists each CDR3 protein once, without DNA. Listed are more than 90,000 distinct CDR3 sequences; about 18% falls within the top ten. CDR1 and CDR2 from the germline V gene are MNHNS and SASEGT. The CDR3 is made up of 17 amino acids. The chain joins TRBV6-1 to TRBJ2-1; without DNA, the TCRdb call of TRBD2 cannot be checked. The receptor was isolated from a woman between 18 and 70 years old in good health. What was sequenced was blood T cells: a sorted CD56 or NKG2C T cell subset, CD4+ or CD8+ T cells, or bulk PBMC T cells (not recorded which). This chain's CDR3 is CASSRGLAGVVVNEQFF.